This TCR beta chain was retrieved from a study of cytomegalovirus exposure and HLA in healthy donors. Study conclusions and caveats: The study assumed roughly uniform donor sequencing depth for presence/absence analyses. One variant, a missense change in DCLRE1C, was linked in a later analysis to TCR beta V- and J-gene trimming. The productive fraction for most TCR beta V segments was about 90% or about 30% in an earlier analysis.

In the PCR, 60 Vbeta and 13 Jbeta primers were used. Sequencing was performed with immunoSEQ multiplex PCR; in TCRdb, only in-frame clones are kept and a portion is missing. The sample lists some 100,000 clones; 73% were seen once. On this clone: Its cognate antigen is unknown.

CDR1 and CDR2 (germline): SEHNR, FQNEAQ (reference sequence). Trimming took off 5 bases at V and 5 bases at J, with 18 bases between the two ends. CDR3 length: 15 amino acids. The source of this sequence is a man aged 40-49 years in good health and CMV-seronegative. This chain uses TRBV7-9 with TRBJ1-2; possible D gene TRBD1, 6 bases. Material: PBMCs. The CDR3 loop is CASSSRGGSGYGYTF. The CDR3 DNA reads TGTGCCAGCAGCAGCAGGGGAGGGTCTGGATATGGCTACACCTTC.